The entry below describes one T cell receptor (beta chain). In this sample, this clone turned up a few times. Its antigen is still unknown. It has no much larger one-base neighbor in the sample; base qualities were not kept. From a lookup of the germline V gene, CDR1 and CDR2 are MNHNS and SASEGT. V lost 6 bases and J lost 1 base; the stretch between them is 15 bases long. The CDR3 measures 15 amino acids from cysteine to phenylalanine. CDR3 DNA only is kept here, 45 bases in frame from base 1. The source of the sample is a study of cytomegalovirus exposure and HLA in healthy donors (dated by TCRdb to 2015 to 2018). General notes on the study: An earlier analysis of fewer than 750 of the donors reported approximately 260 Gb of sequence data and around 110 million unique TCR beta sequences obtained from some 200 million T cells. An early release that covered fewer than 800 HLA-typed donors contained approximately 300 gigabases of sequencing data and tens of millions of unique TCR sequences. The genetic ancestry cluster associated with self-reported Caucasian donors included about 84% of the 300 to 400 genotyped donors. The aim of the study was to test whether cataloging public T cell receptors could identify signatures of past pathogen exposure. The study profiled the T cell repertoires of hundreds of subjects by immunosequencing and related them to cytomegalovirus serostatus. Along with the approximately 650-subject first cohort, a separate validation cohort of some 130 different subjects was used. To predict cytomegalovirus infection status, the study brought together high-throughput TCR immunosequencing, statistical association of individual TCRs with disease status, and machine learning. A later analysis re-examined previously published TCR beta repertoires from around 670 donors and added high-resolution HLA genotyping to investigate patterns of TCR occurrence. The later analysis used no new phenotypic data to find candidate immune exposures, relying instead on TCR beta sequences and their occurrence across donors. An earlier analysis of roughly 600 of the donors used high-throughput TCR beta sequencing to judge whether each TCR beta V gene segment behaved as functional or pseudogenic. Donor age, sex, ethnicity and CMV serostatus were collected together with the repertoire data. A later genetic analysis took genome-wide SNP genotypes for about three fifths of the 666 donors and used that subset as a discovery cohort. All discovery cohort repertoires had been generated using a single sequencing platform. Both class I and class II loci were covered by HLA typing, at four-digit resolution. The number of donors typed differed by locus, with about 629-640 for A, B, C, DRB1 and DQB1, more than 500 for DQA1, approximately 570 for DPA1, and 472 for DPB1. Because of strong linkage in the cohort, roughly five DR-DQ haplotypes were treated as single units for association and clustering. Across some 400 genotyped donors of the cohort, an average of roughly 250,000 unique TCR beta nucleotide sequences per donor were sequenced, and roughly a sixth of those sequences were non-productive.

Broader findings and caveats from the paper: The study listed 150 to 200 TCR beta chains as associated with cytomegalovirus. According to a later analysis, parvovirus B19, influenza, CMV and Epstein-Barr virus appeared linked to several top co-occurrence clusters. A later analysis associated roughly 17,000 TCR beta sequences with specific HLA alleles at a false discovery rate of 0.05. Some IMGT-functional V segments, including TRBV6-2 and TRBV6-3, could not be distinguished by the 87-base-pair reads and were therefore excluded. In a later analysis, TCR association rates were found to vary across HLA loci, with the most associated TCRs seen for DRB1 alleles and the fewest for HLA-C alleles. Because some donors lacked HLA typing at each locus, the association tests relied only on the typed subset. In a later genetic analysis, fewer N-insertions in productive TCRs were reported among donors in an Asian-associated ancestry cluster than the approximately 670-donor mean. A further reported finding was that TCR beta sequences accurately predicted the HLA-A and HLA-B alleles for most subjects in the first cohort. Most CMV-associated TCR beta chains appeared to be HLA-restricted in a later analysis, and the HLA associations seemed to be driven largely by CMV exposure. The classifier was reported to diagnose cytomegalovirus status with high specificity and sensitivity in both the original and validation cohorts. While some public TCRs were present in many individuals, most TCR sequences turned up only very rarely across donors. When HLA alleles, especially DR and DQ, strongly co-occurred, TCR associations were difficult to assign to individual alleles. The earlier analysis of approximately 560 of the donors excluded fewer than 20 rarely observed V segments, including chromosome 9 orphons, because counts were too low. The sequencing pipeline was judged likely to have produced a cluster of highly shared sequence variants as a technical artifact. Sequencing depth was assumed to be roughly uniform across donors in the presence/absence analyses, though that assumption may not hold. It was suggested by the authors that the approach could potentially be generalized to other disease states and immunological phenotypes. An association between a missense DCLRE1C variant and V-gene and J-gene trimming of TCR beta chains was found in a later genetic analysis and replicated in an independent cohort. Only TCR beta chains were sequenced in this cohort, and the absence of alpha or paired-chain data limited detectable features. A few of the identified cytomegalovirus-associated TCR beta chains were confirmed in vitro to be specific for cytomegalovirus antigens. In an earlier analysis of a few hundred of the donors, most TCR beta V segments were observed in productive rearrangements about 87% or about 30% of the time, broadly matching IMGT annotations. Linkage disequilibrium might explain the correlated functional status among segregating V segments, but an unknown experimental factor could not be excluded. In a later analysis, HLA-associated TCR beta chains showed more clonal expansion and lower generation probabilities than non-associated chains that were equally common. The only immune exposure information available for the cohort was CMV serostatus.

The cohort comprised some 700 healthy bone marrow donors. All cohort members were sampled while nominally healthy, although unrecorded immune exposures were likely present. The donor tested CMV seronegative and was one of the 352 seronegative cohort members. A peripheral blood sample was provided by each donor, and peripheral blood mononuclear cells were used for TCR beta sequencing. Genomic DNA was extracted from the blood cell samples with the Qiagen DNeasy Blood Extraction Kit. Libraries were constructed by the immunoSEQ multiplex PCR assay. The multiplex PCR relied on a mix of 60 forward primers for TCR Vbeta segments and 13 reverse primers for TCR Jbeta segments. Amplification of the CDR3 region of rearranged TCR beta genes was performed with a multiplex PCR assay on genomic DNA. Amplified TCR beta libraries were sequenced as 87-base-pair reads on the Illumina HiSeq System. Under the source paper's analysis protocol: A later analysis tallied roughly 76 million unique TCR beta chains across the roughly 610 repertoires, and around 9.9 million of those chains were shared by two or more donors. To remove PCR and sequencing errors, raw reads were error-corrected and collapsed into unique sequences using a nearest-neighbor algorithm that merged closely related sequences. CDR3 sequences were aligned to IMGT reference sequences to assign V, D and J gene segments. For a sequence to be retained, a match of at least six nucleotides was required to both a V gene segment and a J gene segment. A rearrangement counted as productive if the CDR3 had no stop codons and remained in frame with V and J, and every other rearrangement counted as non-productive. Following IMGT convention, CDR3 was defined as the stretch from the second conserved V-encoded cysteine to the conserved J-encoded phenylalanine. The earlier analysis of some 540 of the donors excluded any sequence lacking an unambiguous match to a single V gene segment. An earlier analysis of 587 of the donors called V segments functional above 56.7% productive rearrangements and segregating when the between-donor standard deviation exceeded 5%. A statistical classification framework was built for diagnosing cytomegalovirus status from the catalog of TCR beta chain sequences. A later analysis assigned V and J genes by comparing TCR nucleotide sequences with IMGT/GENE-DB human TR gene sequences. Using the TCRdist pipeline, a later analysis assigned CDR3 sequences along with most-parsimonious VDJ recombination scenarios. A later analysis defined each TCR beta chain by its CDR3 amino acid sequence plus V-gene family, and excluded reads lacking a unique V-gene family. As a way to deal with suspected cross-contamination and a sequencing artifact, a later analysis dropped 450 to 700 nucleotide sequences that were highly shared and had low generation probability. For each public chain, a later analysis derived a clonal expansion index from normalized ranks of inferred template counts within each repertoire. A later analysis computed generation probabilities with a VDJ recombination model fitted to out-of-frame rearrangements, and checked the results against IGoR. Hypergeometric tests were used in a later analysis to score TCR-TCR, TCR-HLA and TCR-CMV co-occurrence, with a repertoire-size bias correction applied to the TCR pairs. To estimate false discovery rates, a later analysis permuted the HLA or CMV assignments 20 times. In a later analysis, co-occurring TCRs were grouped using DBSCAN, and TCRdist sequence similarity was added for clustering within HLA-allele-positive subsets. For co-occurrence clustering, repertoires with fewer than 30,000 or more than 120,000 public chains were excluded, along with four or five repertoires with anomalous nucleotide sharing. In TCRdb, the immuneACCESS table is reduced to in-frame sequences with V and J assigned. These tables do not hold every clone; where another copy was compared, an unresolved V gene accounts for under half, and the others remain unexplained. D and trimming come from the DNA, and the V and J calls and clone size come from that table. This sample holds around 150,000 clones; more than 70% were observed only once. The top ten hold approximately 1% of the sample.

The source is a male donor in good health and CMV-seronegative. The chain is encoded by TRBV6-1 joined to TRBJ2-5; TRBD1 is a possible D gene, resting on 5 matching bases. The sample comprised PBMCs. The CDR3 has the sequence CASRAQGIIQETQYF. The DNA reads TGTGCCAGCAGAGCCCAGGGTATTATCCAAGAGACCCAGTACTTC.